This TCR beta chain was profiled in a study of OX40 agonist ivuxolimab in advanced cancers. Describing the broader study: Ivuxolimab was a fully human IgG2 agonistic monoclonal antibody targeting the costimulatory receptor OX40 (CD134). Intravenous ivuxolimab was administered to patients every 2 weeks at six dose levels: 0.01, 0.1, 0.3, 1.5, 3 and 10 mg/kg. Of the approximately 53 patients in dose escalation, 19 had hepatocellular carcinoma, roughly 15 had melanoma, 9 had renal cell carcinoma and 9 had head and neck cancer. The dose-escalation cohort was roughly 87% male with a mean age of approximately 59 years, ranging from roughly 20 to 80. Prior anti-PD-1, anti-PD-L1 or anti-CTLA-4 therapy was permitted, and checkpoint inhibitors had been received by 30% to 40% of dose-escalation patients. Three dose-escalation patients achieved partial responses, one with hepatocellular carcinoma and two with cutaneous melanoma. The point of sequencing TCRbeta in the periphery was to test whether ivuxolimab changed TCR sequence diversity and drove clonal T-cell expansion. The monotherapy dose-escalation portion (N ≈ 56 patients) of the phase I ivuxolimab trial is reported in the paper. Beyond this particular receptor, the publication reports: In the 0.1-3.0 mg/kg groups, partial responders were among the patients with the lowest normalized peripheral clonal expansion, particularly in CD8+ T cells. The antigen specificity of the peripheral T cells that underwent clonal expansion was not determined. At doses of 0.1 to 3.0 mg/kg, clonal expansion of both CD4+ and CD8+ blood T cells was observed from baseline to week 6. After ivuxolimab, more expanded clones were found on average in CD8+ T cells than in CD4+ T cells. Low levels of normalized T-cell clonal expansion were also seen in some nonresponding patients.

Patients with autoimmune disease history or receiving systemic immunosuppression were excluded from the trial. In every dose cohort, peripheral blood was drawn for TCR sequencing at baseline, cycle 4 day 1, and cycle 7 day 1. The samples were drawn from a first-in-human, open-label, multicenter phase I dose-escalation trial of ivuxolimab. The trial enrolled adults with locally advanced or metastatic head and neck squamous cell, hepatocellular, melanoma or renal cell carcinoma. Before TCR sequencing, CD4+ and CD8+ T cells were separately sorted from peripheral blood. Genomic DNA was isolated from the sorted cells so that the TCRbeta CDR3 region could be sequenced. The immunoSEQ Assay was used for sequencing of TCRbeta CDR3 regions. Here the immuneACCESS table is served through TCRdb, limited to in-frame sequences with V and J called. Missing clones are a known gap in these copies; in checked studies unresolved V genes cover under half, and the rest lacks a known reason. For this sample the table gives fewer than 95,000 clones, of which roughly four fifths were detected only once. The ten largest clonotypes hold 0.35% to 0.5% of the sample.

To note about this clone: There is no known antigen for this receptor. It has no much larger one-base neighbor in the sample; base qualities were not kept.

The CDR3, cysteine through phenylalanine, is 14 amino acids long. Just the 42-base CDR3 DNA is kept, in frame starting at base 1. The V and J ends are trimmed by 6 bases and 2 bases, leaving 13 bases between them. The germline V gene gives CDR1 as MDHEN and CDR2 as SYDVKM. Recombination joined TRBV28 with TRBJ2-5, with TRBD2 tentatively as D gene (7 bases match). The specimen was CD4+ or CD8+ T cells sorted from blood, collected in a trial of the OX40 agonist ivuxolimab. The clonotype comes from an adult with an advanced solid tumor such as melanoma, head and neck, liver or kidney cancer. The CDR3 is CASSEQGGQETQYF. The nucleotides are TGTGCCAGCAGCGAACAGGGAGGGCAAGAGACCCAGTACTTC. Joined to the reference TRBV28 and TRBJ2-5 proteins, this CDR3 gives the full variable domain: DVKVTQSSRYLVKRTGEKVFLECVQDMDHENMFWYRQDPGLGLRLIYFSYDVKMKEKGDIPEGYSVSREKKERFSLILESASTNQTSMYLCASSEQGGQETQYFGPGTRLLVL.